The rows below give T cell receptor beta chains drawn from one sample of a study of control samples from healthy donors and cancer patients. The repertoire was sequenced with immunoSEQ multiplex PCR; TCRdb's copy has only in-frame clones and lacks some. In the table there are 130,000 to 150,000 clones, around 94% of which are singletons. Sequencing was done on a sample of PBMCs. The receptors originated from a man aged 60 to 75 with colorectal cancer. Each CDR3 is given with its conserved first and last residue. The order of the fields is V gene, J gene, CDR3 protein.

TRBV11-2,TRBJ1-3,CASSLGGQVTIYF
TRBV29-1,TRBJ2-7,CSVGADSYEQYF
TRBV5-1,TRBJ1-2,CASSLRQGSEGYTF
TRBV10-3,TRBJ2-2,CATTGGMTGELFF
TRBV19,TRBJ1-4,CASSMASRDELFF
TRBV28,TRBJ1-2,CASSLFPGSRGYTF
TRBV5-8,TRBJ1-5,CASSFRDRAPGNQPQHF
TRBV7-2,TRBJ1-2,CASSPSGQGNYGYTF
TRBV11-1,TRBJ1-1,CASSLGQNTEAFF
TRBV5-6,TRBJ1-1,CASSLAMDWSTEAFF
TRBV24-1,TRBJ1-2,CATSDSGGPRGYGYTF
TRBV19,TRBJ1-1,CASSIDTGEAFF
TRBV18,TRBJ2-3,CASSPPTYTDTQYF